This T cell receptor (beta chain) is from a study of OX40 agonist ivuxolimab in advanced cancers. About the full investigation: Ivuxolimab was an agonistic, fully human IgG2 monoclonal antibody directed against OX40 (CD134), a costimulatory receptor. Partial responses occurred in three dose-escalation patients, of whom one had hepatocellular carcinoma and two had cutaneous melanoma. Intravenous ivuxolimab was administered to patients every 2 weeks at six dose levels: 0.01, 0.1, 0.3, 1.5, 3 and 10 mg/kg. Patients were allowed to have had prior anti-PD-1, anti-PD-L1 or anti-CTLA-4 therapy, and around 40% of the dose-escalation patients had previously received checkpoint inhibitors. Peripheral TCRbeta sequencing aimed to test whether ivuxolimab altered TCR sequence diversity and caused clonal T-cell expansion. The monotherapy dose-escalation portion (N ≈ 56 patients) of the phase I ivuxolimab trial is reported in the paper. In the dose-escalation cohort, over 65% of patients were male, and the mean age was approximately 55 years, with a range of roughly 23 to 85. Among the 50 to 55 dose-escalation patients, some 20 had hepatocellular carcinoma, around 15 melanoma, 9 renal cell carcinoma and 9 head and neck cancer.

The trial excluded patients who had a history of autoimmune disease or who were on systemic immunosuppression. Peripheral blood for TCR sequencing was collected from all dose cohorts at baseline, on cycle 4 day 1, and on cycle 7 day 1. The samples were drawn from a first-in-human, open-label, multicenter phase I dose-escalation trial of ivuxolimab. Adults with locally advanced or metastatic melanoma, renal cell, hepatocellular, or head and neck squamous cell carcinoma were enrolled in the trial. CD4+ and CD8+ T cells were sorted separately from peripheral blood before TCR sequencing. To sequence the TCRbeta CDR3 region, genomic DNA was isolated from the sorted cells. The immunoSEQ Assay was used to sequence the TCRbeta CDR3 regions. TCRdb took this table from immuneACCESS and kept in-frame rearrangements with V and J called. Such tables lack part of the clones; where checked against another copy, unresolved V genes explain under half of the gap, and the rest is unexplained. The sample profile shows about 38,000 clones; over 60% of them were found once. Together, the top ten hold about 8.8% of the sample.

Beyond this particular receptor, the publication reports: The antigen specificity of the peripheral T cells that underwent clonal expansion was not determined. In the 0.1-3.0 mg/kg groups, partial responders were among the patients with the lowest normalized peripheral clonal expansion, particularly in CD8+ T cells. Clonal expansion of both CD4+ and CD8+ blood T cells was observed from baseline to week 6 at doses 0.1 to 3.0 mg/kg. After ivuxolimab, CD8+ T cells had more expanded clones than CD4+ T cells on average. Low levels of normalized T-cell clonal expansion were also seen in some patients who did not respond.

The germline V end is reduced by 5 bases and the J end by 6 bases; junction bases left unmatched: 8. Including the terminal cysteine and phenylalanine, the CDR3 comprises 15 residues. CDR3 DNA only is kept here, 45 bases in frame from base 1. With respect to this clone: Its antigen specificity is not known. It has no much larger one-base neighbor in the sample; base qualities were not kept.

The rearrangement combines TRBV5-3 with TRBJ2-7, with 13 central nucleotides matching TRBD2. TRBV5-3 is designated an ORF whose function remains uncertain. This material consisted of CD4+ or CD8+ T cells sorted from blood, taken in a trial of the OX40 agonist ivuxolimab. The receptor was isolated from an adult with an advanced solid tumor such as melanoma, head and neck, liver or kidney cancer. The DNA sequence is given as TGTGCCAGAAGATCTCTACTAGCGGGGGGGCGCGAGCAGTACTTC. Translation gives CARRSLLAGGREQYF.